The rows below give T cell receptor beta chains drawn from one sample of a study of cytomegalovirus exposure and HLA in healthy donors. The table came from immunoSEQ multiplex PCR; TCRdb's copy has only in-frame clones and leaves some out. The sample includes roughly 200,000 clones, around 73% seen only once; the top ten take 2.1%. Sequenced: PBMCs. These receptor sequences come from a woman under 40 in good health and CMV-seropositive. CDR3s include the opening cysteine and the closing phenylalanine or tryptophan. A D gene is named only where the DNA matches it firmly. Some rows mark clone size as missing; the rest say once, few, many or name a class of expanded clone.

-	TRBD1	TRBV27	TRBJ1-5	CASSLFPIAPTGKGVQPQHF	TGTGCCAGCAGTTTATTCCCCATAGCGCCGACAGGGAAAGGAGTTCAGCCCCAGCATTTT
-	-	TRBV5-1	TRBJ2-5	CASSFNFRETQYF	TGCGCCAGCAGCTTCAACTTTCGGGAGACCCAGTACTTC
once	-	TRBV6-1	TRBJ1-1	CASSERGGTVTEAFF	TGTGCCAGCAGTGAAAGGGGCGGCACGGTTACTGAAGCTTTCTTT
-	TRBD1	TRBV5-1	TRBJ1-3	CASSLTGTAGNTIYF	TGCGCCAGCAGCCTGACAGGGACGGCTGGAAACACCATATATTTT
-	TRBD1	TRBV4-3	TRBJ1-1	CASSQEGQGNTEAFF	TGCGCCAGCAGCCAAGAGGGACAGGGGAACACTGAAGCTTTCTTT
-	TRBD1	TRBV27	TRBJ2-7	CASSLLGQLGEYEQYF	TGTGCCAGCAGTTTATTGGGACAGCTTGGGGAATACGAGCAGTACTTC
-	-	TRBV11-2	TRBJ2-7	CASSLDSAGQYF	TGTGCCAGCAGCTTGGATAGCGCAGGGCAGTACTTC
-	TRBD1	TRBV27	TRBJ1-1	CASSTNRGSNTEAFF	TGTGCCAGCAGTACCAACAGGGGGTCGAACACTGAAGCTTTCTTT
few	TRBD1	TRBV4-1	TRBJ1-5	CASSQEFRDRVGGNQPQHF	TGCGCCAGCAGCCAAGAATTTCGGGACAGGGTAGGTGGCAATCAGCCCCAGCATTTT
-	-	TRBV7-2	TRBJ2-5	CASSLSGETQYF	TGTGCCAGCAGCTTAAGCGGAGAGACCCAGTACTTC
-	TRBD2	TRBV14	TRBJ2-1	CASSQSSGRASEQFF	TGTGCCAGCAGCCAATCTAGCGGGAGGGCCTCTGAGCAGTTCTTC
-	-	TRBV29-1	TRBJ1-4	CSVGGAREKLFF	TGCAGCGTTGGAGGAGCACGTGAAAAACTGTTTTTT
-	-	TRBV5-4	TRBJ1-1	CASSLAPQGISNEAFF	TGTGCCAGCAGCTTGGCACCACAGGGAATCAGTAATGAAGCTTTCTTT
-	-	TRBV7-2	TRBJ1-2	CASSPPGANYGYTF	TGTGCCAGCAGCCCCCCGGGAGCTAACTATGGCTACACCTTC
-	TRBD2	TRBV7-3	TRBJ2-2	CASSPSGRNTGELFF	TGTGCCAGCAGCCCAAGCGGGAGGAACACCGGGGAGCTGTTTTTT
-	-	TRBV18	TRBJ1-1	CASSPRLNTEAFF	TGTGCCAGCTCACCACGGCTGAACACTGAAGCTTTCTTT
-	-	TRBV2	TRBJ1-5	CASSVLGQPQHF	TGTGCCAGCAGTGTACTGGGCCAGCCCCAGCATTTT
-	-	TRBV29-1	TRBJ2-3	CSVEWRDTQYF	TGCAGCGTTGAATGGAGAGATACGCAGTATTTT
-	TRBD2	TRBV27	TRBJ2-7	CASTSTSEKGSYEQYF	TGTGCCAGCACTTCCACTAGCGAAAAAGGGTCCTACGAGCAGTACTTC
-	TRBD2	TRBV2	TRBJ2-5	CASSESSGGQETQYF	TGTGCCAGCAGTGAGAGTAGCGGGGGCCAAGAGACCCAGTACTTC
-	TRBD1	TRBV7-2	TRBJ1-2	CASRQDRNYGYTF	TGTGCCAGCAGGCAGGACAGGAACTATGGCTACACCTTC
-	TRBD1	TRBV12-5	TRBJ2-1	CASGGTGSNNEQFF	TGTGCTAGTGGTGGGACAGGGTCTAACAATGAGCAGTTCTTC
once	TRBD1	TRBV14	TRBJ1-1	CASSQGRSTGGNTEAFF	TGTGCCAGCAGCCAAGGACGATCTACAGGGGGGAACACTGAAGCTTTCTTT
once	TRBD1	TRBV7-9	TRBJ1-1	CASSPGQGAEAFF	TGTGCCAGCAGCCCGGGACAGGGCGCTGAAGCTTTCTTT
-	-	TRBV9	TRBJ2-5	CASSVVGASLETRYF	TGTGCCAGCAGCGTAGTGGGAGCTAGCCTGGAGACCCGGTACTTC
-	-	TRBV29-1	TRBJ2-3	CSVDRGYTDTQYF	TGCAGCGTTGATAGGGGCTACACAGATACGCAGTATTTT
-	-	TRBV7-3	TRBJ2-1	CASSLKGRGFFSEQFF	TGTGCCAGCAGCTTAAAGGGCAGGGGATTCTTCAGTGAGCAGTTCTTC
few	TRBD2	TRBV7-6	TRBJ2-5	CASSLSAGGETQYF	TGTGCCAGCAGCTTATCGGCGGGAGGGGAGACCCAGTACTTC
-	-	TRBV15	TRBJ1-2	CATSRDPQYYGYTF	TGTGCCACCAGCAGAGATCCCCAGTACTATGGCTACACCTTC
-	TRBD1	TRBV27	TRBJ1-4	CASSLRGNRGNEKLFF	TGTGCCAGCAGTCTGAGGGGGAACAGGGGTAATGAAAAACTGTTTTTT
-	-	TRBV6-5	TRBJ1-1	CASSRGNTEAFF	TGTGCCAGCAGCAGGGGGAACACTGAAGCTTTCTTT
-	-	TRBV29-1	TRBJ1-1	CSIHGRAFTEAFF	TGCAGCATACACGGCAGGGCGTTCACTGAAGCTTTCTTT
-	TRBD2	TRBV30	TRBJ2-1	CAWSIAGGRTYNEQFF	TGTGCCTGGAGCATTGCGGGCGGGAGGACCTACAATGAGCAGTTCTTC
-	TRBD2	TRBV5-6	TRBJ2-7	CASSPPWGGRRREQYF	TGTGCCAGCAGCCCCCCGTGGGGCGGGAGGCGACGCGAGCAGTACTTC
-	TRBD1	TRBV2	TRBJ2-7	CATTRQGYEQYF	TGTGCCACCACTCGACAGGGCTACGAGCAGTACTTC
-	-	TRBV28	TRBJ2-2	CASLIQGNTGELFF	TGTGCCAGCCTTATACAGGGGAACACCGGGGAGCTGTTTTTT
-	TRBD2	TRBV4-2	TRBJ2-1	CASSQAGAIGNEQFF	TGTGCCAGCAGCCAGGCGGGAGCGATTGGCAATGAGCAGTTCTTC
-	TRBD2	TRBV5-1	TRBJ2-2	CASSFLAGGNGELFF	TGCGCCAGCAGCTTCCTAGCGGGGGGAAACGGGGAGCTGTTTTTT
few	TRBD1	TRBV6-1	TRBJ1-6	CASSGRQGIYSPLHF	TGTGCCAGCAGTGGCCGACAGGGTATTTATTCACCCCTCCACTTT
-	-	TRBV4-3	TRBJ2-4	CASSQVHGAGIQYF	TGCGCCAGCAGCCAAGTTCATGGGGCAGGCATTCAGTACTTC